The clone carrying this T cell receptor (beta chain) has ten or more counts. iRepertoire HTBI primers and Arm-PCR of CDR3 regions built TCR beta libraries. TCRdb reanalysed the multiplex PCR reads using MiXCR and keeps one entry per CDR3 protein. The sample consists of about 310,000 distinct CDR3 sequences, 20% to 25% of them appearing once. These data originate in a study of regulatory T cells in long-lasting Graves disease. CDR1 is MDHEN and CDR2 is SYDVKM in the germline V gene. The CDR3 has 12 residues. V lost 5 bases and J lost 6, with 10 bases in between. Specified time point: persistent/refractory GD, antithyroid drugs over 5 years with positive TRAb. Preparation of the TCR library used RNA extracted from PBMCs.

The input for sequencing was peripheral blood mononuclear cells (PBMCs), taken when the disease was refractory, from a patient treated with antithyroid drugs. This receptor was taken from a female donor with Graves disease. This rearrangement joins TRBV28 to TRBJ1-1; D is possibly TRBD1 (6 bases). CDR3 in amino acids: CASSKDSPEAFF. CDR3 DNA: TGTGCCAGCAGTAAGGACAGCCCTGAAGCTTTCTTT.